The 13 T cell receptor beta chains presented below share a single source sample, sequenced in a study of patients and donors after allogeneic stem cell transplantation. In TCRdb, the RT-PCR reads were re-called with MiXCR into one record per CDR3 protein. Found here are 150,000 or so distinct CDR3 sequences, more than 20% of them singletons; the top ten hold around 26%. The sample taken for sequencing was blood, either unsorted or a sorted T cell fraction (not recorded which). Source of these receptors: a human donor who was either an allogeneic HSCT recipient or a stem cell or donor lymphocyte infusion donor (not recorded which). It is not recorded whose cells these are; they may come from a transplant donor.

The rearrangement joins TRBV3-1 to TRBJ1-6; D possibly corresponds to TRBD1 (5 bases). This CDR3 spans 14 amino acids. Germline V gene data show CDR1 as LGHDT and CDR2 as YNNKEL (reference sequence). Deletions cut 9 bases from V and 7 bases from J, with 16 bases between. DNA for the CDR3: TGTGCCAGTGGACCGGGGCAGTCAAATTCACCCCTCCACTTT. Its protein is CASGPGQSNSPLHF. The whole variable domain, filled in from reference TRBV3-1 and TRBJ1-6, reads DTAVSQTPKYLVTQMGNDKSIKCEQNLGHDTMYWYKQDSKKFLKIMFSYNNKELIINETVPNRFSPKSPDKAHLNLHINSLELGDSAVYFCASGPGQSNSPLHFGNGTRLTVT.

This clonotype has a handful of counts. V is TRBV5-1 and J is TRBJ1-2; the D gene is possibly TRBD1 (5 bases). V was trimmed by 4 bases and J by 1 base, leaving 14 bases between them. CDR1 is SGHRS, CDR2 YFSETQ, per germline. The CDR3 length is 15 residues. CDR3 nucleotides: TGCGCCAGCAGCCGGCGGGGGTACATTAACTATGGCTACACCTTC. Amino acids: CASSRRGYINYGYTF.

V usage is TRBV12-3 or TRBV12-4 and J usage is TRBJ2-1, with TRBD2 matching over 11 bases. This CDR3 spans 17 amino acids. V lost 3 bases, J lost 2 bases, and 6 bases stayed unmatched. The CDR3 loop reads CASSFPLAGGPYNEQFF. The CDR3 DNA follows: TGTGCCAGCAGTTTCCCCTTAGCGGGGGGGCCCTACAATGAGCAGTTCTTC.

This clonotype was detected once. V and J are TRBV6-5 and TRBJ2-5; weak D call: TRBD2 (6 bases). Germline loops: CDR1 MNHEY, CDR2 SVGAGI. This CDR3 has 13 residues. V was cut by 2 bases and J by 5 bases, with 9 bases left in between. CDR3 bases: TGTGCCAGCAGTTACGGGGGGAGGGAGACCCAGTACTTC. Its translation: CASSYGGRETQYF.

The V and J genes are TRBV6-6 and TRBJ1-1, with 7 nucleotides matching TRBD1. This CDR3 has 14 amino acids. Germline values: CDR1 MNHNY, CDR2 SVGAGI (reference sequence). Trimming at V came to 1 base and at J to 1 base, leaving 0 bases not matched to a gene. The CDR3 region is CASSYYRGNTEAFF. The DNA for the CDR3 is TGTGCCAGCAGTTACTACAGGGGGAACACTGAAGCTTTCTTT.

This clonotype appeared a few times. This rearrangement joins TRBV7-9 to TRBJ2-3, with D perhaps TRBD2 (5 bases). Trimming removed 1 base from V and 2 bases from J, with 13 bases in between. CDR3 size: 16 residues. The germline V gene has CDR1 SEHNR and CDR2 FQNEAQ (reference sequence). The CDR3 reads CASSLGGFEATDTQYF. The CDR3, as DNA: TGTGCCAGCAGCTTAGGAGGGTTTGAGGCCACAGATACGCAGTATTTT.

This clonotype turned up a few times. The V gene is TRBV29-1, the J gene TRBJ2-2, with D possibly being TRBD2 (5 bases). The germline V gene has CDR1 SQVTM and CDR2 ANQGSEA. V lost 4 bases, J lost 5 bases, and 11 bases lay in between. This CDR3 region has 13 residues. For the CDR3, the DNA is TGCAGCGTTGTGCTAGCATGGACCGGGGAGCTGTTTTTT. Protein sequence: CSVVLAWTGELFF.

The sample holds a few counts of this clonotype. This sequence joins TRBV9 and TRBJ2-5; the D gene is possibly TRBD1 (6 bases). This CDR3 comprises 14 residues. Germline values: CDR1 SGDLS, CDR2 YYNGEE. The V and J ends lost 1 base and 2 bases respectively, with 9 bases between them. CDR3 DNA: TGTGCCAGCAGCGTAAAGGACAGACAAGAGACCCAGTACTTC. This translates into CASSVKDRQETQYF. Filled out from reference TRBV9 and TRBJ2-5, the complete variable domain reads DSGVTQTPKHLITATGQRVTLRCSPRSGDLSVYWYQQSLDQGLQFLIQYYNGEERAKGNILERFSAQQFPDLHSELNLSSLELGDSALYFCASSVKDRQETQYFGPGTRLLVL.

This clonotype showed up just once. The junction departs from germline at one end; a sequencing error may be responsible. The V gene is TRBV12-3 or TRBV12-4, the J gene TRBJ1-1; 11 bases fit TRBD1. The CDR3 consists of 14 residues. For the CDR3, the DNA is TGCGCCAGCAGTCGGGACAGGGGGGCCCTGGAGGCTTTCTTT. As protein: CASSRDRGALEAFF.

This rearrangement joins TRBV6-1 to TRBJ2-5, with D perhaps matching TRBD1 (5 bases). This CDR3 comprises 11 residues. Germline assignment: CDR1 MNHNS and CDR2 SASEGT. The germline V and J ends were trimmed by 7 bases and 5 bases, with 8 bases remaining between them. The DNA for the CDR3 is TGTGCCAGCACAGGGTACGAGACCCAGTACTTC. This sequence encodes CASTGYETQYF.

This clonotype has just a few counts. This chain joins TRBV5-1 and TRBJ1-4; D remains ambiguous. The V and J ends lost 4 bases and 10 bases respectively, with 20 bases between them. The V gene's germline CDR1 is SGHRS and CDR2 YFSETQ. The CDR3 sequence is 15 residues long. CDR3 protein: CASSPWTAGAPKLFF. In DNA, the CDR3 is TGCGCCAGCAGCCCCTGGACGGCGGGAGCTCCAAAACTGTTTTTT.

This chain joins TRBV20-1 and TRBJ2-7; D possibly corresponds to TRBD2 (6 bases). Trimming stripped 0 bases from V and 4 bases from J, with 16 bases between. This CDR3 contains 15 residues. Germline V CDR1 and CDR2: DFQATT, SNEGSKA (reference sequence). The CDR3 DNA reads TGCAGTGCTAGAGATCACAGCGGGTCCTCTTACGAGCAGTACTTC. Its protein product is CSARDHSGSSYEQYF.

This chain joins TRBV3-1 and TRBJ2-7; no clear D gene. This CDR3 region has 15 residues. Trimming left V 2 bases short and J 2 bases short, with 13 bases between. Germline loops: CDR1 LGHDT, CDR2 YNNKEL (reference sequence). Written as DNA, the CDR3 is TGTGCCAGCAGCCAAACCTGGGCTAGAGCCTACGAGCAGTACTTC. It codes for CASSQTWARAYEQYF.